This TCR beta chain was obtained from a study of OX40 agonist ivuxolimab in advanced cancers. Study information: Having had anti-PD-1, anti-PD-L1 or anti-CTLA-4 therapy before was allowed, and about 40% had some. Study conclusions and caveats: Clonal expansion by week 6 occurred in CD4+ and CD8+ blood T cells (at 0.1 to 3.0 mg/kg).

Data came from immunoSEQ multiplex PCR; TCRdb stores just in-frame clones and leaves some out. The repertoire holds some 65,000 clones, with roughly 85% as singletons. People who had autoimmune disease history or systemic immunosuppression were excluded. Peripheral blood came from all dose cohorts at three timepoints. In regard to this clone: The antigen remains undetermined.

Germline V gene lookup returns CDR1 KGHSH and CDR2 LQKENI. The germline V and J ends were trimmed by 1 base and 8 bases, with 9 bases remaining between them. The CDR3 is made up of 14 amino acids. This TCR was recovered from an adult with an advanced solid tumor such as melanoma, head and neck, liver or kidney cancer. The rearrangement uses TRBV18 and TRBJ1-6; no clear D. Sequences were derived from CD4+ or CD8+ T cells sorted from blood, sampled in a trial of the OX40 agonist ivuxolimab. In DNA form, the CDR3 reads TGTGCCAGCTCACCACTGGGGAGGGATTCACCCCTCCACTTT. It specifies CASSPLGRDSPLHF.